This T cell receptor beta chain was sequenced in a study of shared clonotypes between healthy human individuals. The CDR3 length is 15 residues. Germline V gene lookup returns CDR1 SNHLY and CDR2 FYNNEI. V dropped 4 bases and J dropped 5 bases, with 14 bases sitting between them. Using immunoSEQ multiplex PCR, the repertoire was profiled, and TCRdb retains in-frame clones only, with some absent. The sample holds some 2,100,000 clones, approximately 96% seen once. This chain joins TRBV2 and TRBJ2-2, with D perhaps assigned TRBD1 or TRBD2 (5 bases each). Sequencing used naive CD4+ T cells sorted from blood. This sample's subset: CD45RA+ positively selected. The origin of this receptor is a man aged 18-30 years in good health. The CDR3 DNA reads TGTGCCAGCAGTGTGGGGGATTCGAGAACCGGGGAGCTGTTTTTT. Its translation: CASSVGDSRTGELFF.